This TCR beta chain stems from a study of the immune and genomic landscape of osteosarcoma (dated by TCRdb to 2020 to 2022). Broadly, across the study: The overall cohort included a few dozen pediatric and adult patients with high-grade osteosarcoma, and the median age at diagnosis was around 28 years (range about 5-85). Each of a few patients provided a couple of samples from the same tumor site. The osteosarcoma immunogenomic landscape was characterized by integrating TCR sequencing results with transcriptome, protein array and immunostaining data. The goal of the study was to explain why immune checkpoint inhibitors show limited clinical activity in osteosarcoma. To define immunogenic potential, the study profiled osteosarcoma specimens using whole genome, RNA and T-cell receptor sequencing, along with immunohistochemistry and reverse phase protein arrays. In the overall cohort, 45% to 60% of patients were male, and localized disease at diagnosis was presented by about 77% of patients. The cohort was enriched for poor-risk disease, as unfavorable pathologic response to standard therapy was shown in about 73% of the cohort and about 67% of the cohort were deceased. The paper as a whole reports these results and caveats: Productive TCR clonality was found to be low overall, with an average of 0.09 and a maximum of 0.3, which suggested limited T-cell clonal expansion. Matched blood was collected from only a couple of patients, alongside the frozen tumor specimens. Five cases had a single hyperexpanded clone dominating the repertoire, and all had fewer than 100 T-cell clonotypes. Rather than matched normal tissue, external data from normal skin and healthy peripheral blood provided the clonality benchmarks. Although TCR productive clonality was higher in the immune-hot C3 cluster than in the cold C1 cluster, TCR productive clonality was still low overall. Sample size was not determined by any statistical method, because osteosarcoma is rare and all possible samples were collected.

As regards this clone: It lacks a known antigen. The input lacks base qualities; no much larger clone sits a single base away.

Specimens were post-treatment primary, local recurrence and metastasis tumors from poor-prognosis patients. TCR beta chain CDR3 regions were immunosequenced with the ImmunoSEQ Assay (Adaptive Biotechnologies). The authors processed their data as follows. The ImmunoSEQ Analyzer platform was used to export TCRB rearrangements, read counts, read proportions and gene usage. T-cell clonality was calculated from productive rearrangements as 1 minus Pielou's evenness. In the clonal space homeostasis analysis, clonotypes were sorted into rare, small, medium, large or hyperexpanded (0.01 to 1 of the repertoire) bins. TCR productive clonality was compared across immune clusters C1, C2 and C3 using the Wilcoxon rank sum test. The table was pulled from immuneACCESS by TCRdb, which kept in-frame rearrangements only. Such tables lose some clones; where checked, under half of the loss comes from unresolved V genes, and the rest has no known cause. The V and J calls and clone size were taken over from that table, and D and trimming were inferred from the DNA. The sample contains some 1,700 clones, about 68% of them found a single time. The ten largest clones capture over 15% of the sample.

Taken from cysteine to phenylalanine, the CDR3 has 15 residues. This entry keeps only the CDR3 DNA: 45 bases, framed from base 1. The germline V gene gives CDR1 as SGDLS and CDR2 as YYNGEE. V is clipped by 4 bases and J by 6 bases, and the sequence between their germline boundaries is 16 bases long. The chain links TRBV9 with TRBJ2-2; TRBD1 is a possible D gene, resting on 6 matching bases. This TCR derives from a man between 18 and 29 years old with osteosarcoma. The age is the age at diagnosis. The specimen was primary tumor tissue from the T10 vertebra. What the cell subset or site label conveys for this sample: resected primary osteosarcoma tumor. The DNA sequence is as follows: TGTGCCAGCAGCCCCATCGACAGGTTAGCCGGGGAGCTGTTTTTT. It is translated as CASSPIDRLAGELFF.